A single TCR beta chain is shown here with its context. Antigen specificity is unknown. The TCR beta CDR3 regions underwent amplification from RNA transcripts. HTBI-primed RT-PCR formed the first round, and a multiplex PCR formed the second. TCRdb called the multiplex PCR reads again in MiXCR, with one record for every CDR3 protein. The repertoire consists of some 250,000 distinct CDR3 sequences, with roughly 50% occurring once and the leading ten covering roughly 50%. This specimen comes from a study of Graves' ophthalmopathy and Graves' hyperthyroidism. The CDR3 consists of 16 residues. With 6 bases clipped from V and 6 bases from J, the junction kept 15 bases outside the gene matches. Clinical symptoms and serum thyroxine were used for diagnosis; TRAb, thyroid ultrasound and orbital computed tomography were also relied on. The PBMC fraction was derived from 10 ml of fresh peripheral blood. Study-wide results and limits: The majority of expanded thyroid clonotypes above 0.001 frequency also occurred in blood.

V gene TRBV12-3 or TRBV12-4 combines with J gene TRBJ2-7; 9 bases are a match to TRBD2. Sequencing used peripheral blood. This TCR was recovered from an adult man with Graves' ophthalmopathy. The CDR3 loop is CASSSAGTSFLGEQYF. As DNA, the CDR3 is TGTGCCAGCAGCTCTGCCGGGACTAGCTTTCTAGGCGAGCAGTACTTC.